A single sample is the source of the 30 T cell receptor beta chains below, sequenced in a study of blood T cell repertoires in COVID-19. Libraries were prepared by immunoSEQ multiplex PCR; TCRdb keeps only in-frame clonotypes and omits some of them. Of some 150,000 clones in the sample, nearly 80% are singletons; the top ten hold about 2.9%. The material sequenced was PBMCs or T cells enriched from blood (not recorded which). The receptors here all came from a woman aged 50 to 65 who had recovered from COVID-19.

The rearrangement uses TRBV30 and TRBJ1-2; 9 bases are a match to TRBD1. CDR1 GTSNPN and CDR2 SVGIG come from the germline V gene (reference sequence). V shed 8 bases, J shed 4 bases, and the junction held 11 bases outside the gene matches. This CDR3 is built from 14 residues. CDR3 amino acids: CASTPDRGAYGYTF. The CDR3 nucleotides read TGTGCCAGCACCCCGGACAGGGGAGCCTATGGCTACACCTTC.

V usage is TRBV18 and J usage is TRBJ2-3; no reliable D call. The CDR3 extends over 13 amino acids. Trimming pared 4 bases from V and 2 bases from J, leaving 7 bases between. Germline assignment: CDR1 KGHSH and CDR2 LQKENI. The CDR3 region is CASSREYTDTQYF. As DNA, the CDR3 is TGTGCCAGCTCACGAGAGTACACAGATACGCAGTATTTT.

V is TRBV7-6 and J is TRBJ2-7; D ambiguous. V lost 5 bases and J 0 bases, leaving 11 bases between the germline ends. CDR1 is SGHVS and CDR2 is FNYEAQ in the germline V gene. This CDR3 region has 14 residues. In DNA form, the CDR3 reads TGTGCCAGCAGCCCATTTTTGAGCTCCTACGAGCAGTACTTC. Translating it yields CASSPFLSSYEQYF.

The CDR3 sequence: CASSRTTGNTIYF. CDR3 DNA sequence: TGTGCCAGTAGTAGAACAACTGGAAACACCATATATTTT. This rearrangement joins TRBV19 to TRBJ1-3; D is uncertain. Germline V gives CDR1 LNHDA, CDR2 SQIVND (reference sequence). V lost 4 bases to trimming and J lost 2 bases, with 6 bases between them. CDR3 length: 13 amino acids.

The genes are TRBV5-1 and TRBJ2-5, with D possibly matching TRBD1 (5 bases). Trimming shortened V by 0 bases and J by 3 bases, and 9 bases separated the two germline ends. In germline, CDR1 is SGHRS, CDR2 YFSETQ. The CDR3 is 14 residues long. The CDR3 DNA reads TGCGCCAGCAGCTTGGGGGGCTTTAAAGAGACCCAGTACTTC. This translates into CASSLGGFKETQYF.

The chain is built from TRBV5-6 and TRBJ2-1, with D possibly TRBD1 on 6 matching bases. This CDR3 is 16 amino acids long. The germline V gene has CDR1 SGHDT and CDR2 YYEEEE. Deletions cut 3 bases from V and 0 bases from J, with 13 bases between. The CDR3 DNA follows: TGTGCCAGCAGCTCCACAGGGTCGGGCTCCTACAATGAGCAGTTCTTC. Residues: CASSSTGSGSYNEQFF.

This clone occurred once. The genes are TRBV12-3 or TRBV12-4 and TRBJ1-2; the D is unclear. This CDR3 comprises 12 residues. V was pared by 6 bases and J by 4 bases, with 9 bases between. CDR3 sequence reads: CASSPAGYGYTF. As DNA, the CDR3 is TGTGCCAGCAGCCCCGCGGGCTATGGCTACACCTTC.

This rearrangement joins TRBV18 to TRBJ2-7; perhaps TRBD1 as D (7 bases). Germline loops: CDR1 KGHSH, CDR2 LQKENI. The CDR3 loop spans 15 amino acids. Trimming shortened V by 3 bases and J by 7 bases, and 19 bases separated the two germline ends. DNA of the CDR3: TGTGCCAGCTCACCGTTAGACAGGGTGGCGGGGGAGCAGTACTTC. Translating it yields CASSPLDRVAGEQYF.

In DNA form, the CDR3 reads TGCGCCAGCAGCTCCCAGGGAGGTGGAAACACCATATATTTT. Residues: CASSSQGGGNTIYF. The chain has TRBV5-1 and TRBJ1-3; D perhaps matches TRBD1 (5 bases). Germline assignment: CDR1 SGHRS and CDR2 YFSETQ. V was cut by 3 bases and J by 3 bases, with 10 bases left in between. The CDR3 runs 14 residues. Supplemented by reference TRBV5-1 and TRBJ1-3, the full variable domain reads KAGVTQTPRYLIKTRGQQVTLSCSPISGHRSVSWYQQTPGQGLQFLFEYFSETQRNKGNFPGRFSGRQFSNSRSEMNVSTLELGDSALYLCASSSQGGGNTIYFGEGSWLTVV.

The chain employs TRBV7-9 and TRBJ2-3; the match to TRBD2 covers 7 bases. Germline trimming cut 3 bases from V and 6 bases from J; bases unmatched to any gene: 12. The CDR3 runs 16 residues. From germline, CDR1 is SEHNR and CDR2 FQNEAQ (reference sequence). CDR3 residues: CASSFSPAGTVDTQYF. The CDR3, as DNA: TGTGCCAGCAGCTTCTCCCCAGCGGGGACCGTTGATACGCAGTATTTT.

The chain is built from TRBV11-2 and TRBJ1-1; the match to TRBD1 covers 9 bases. Germline CDR1 and CDR2: SGHAT and FQNNGV. The J segment lost 2 bases and the V segment lost 5 bases, leaving 3 bases of the junction unmatched. This CDR3 has 14 residues. The CDR3 sequence is CASSPTGGNTEAFF. In DNA, the CDR3 is TGTGCCAGCAGCCCGACAGGGGGTAACACTGAAGCTTTCTTT. The variable domain in full, completed from reference TRBV11-2 and TRBJ1-1, reads EAGVAQSPRYKIIEKRQSVAFWCNPISGHATLYWYQQILGQGPKLLIQFQNNGVVDDSQLPKDRFSAERLKGVDSTLKIQPAKLEDSAVYLCASSPTGGNTEAFFGQGTRLTVV.

The J gene is TRBJ1-1, the V gene TRBV27, with D hard to call. This CDR3 comprises 13 residues. The germline CDR1 and CDR2 sequences are MNHEY and SMNVEV (reference sequence). The germline V and J ends were trimmed by 4 bases and 2 bases, with 8 bases remaining between them. Here the CDR3 reads CASSSGVNTEAFF. The DNA for the CDR3 is TGTGCCAGCAGTTCCGGGGTTAACACTGAAGCTTTCTTT.

This clone turned up a few times. The V and J genes are TRBV6-5 and TRBJ2-7; 7 bases map to TRBD1. This CDR3 has 13 amino acids. Germline V gene sequence: CDR1 MNHEY, CDR2 SVGAGI. The CDR3 spells CASSYNRDSTLSV. As DNA, the CDR3 is TGTGCCAGCAGTTATAACCGGGACAGTACCTTATCTGTC.

The chain combines TRBV5-4 with TRBJ2-1; maybe TRBD1 (5 bases). The V end lost 1 base, the J end lost 5 bases, and 22 bases lay between the germline ends. The CDR3 length is 18 residues. The germline V gene has CDR1 SGHNT and CDR2 YYREEE (reference sequence). Here the CDR3 reads CASSLRQSRTFRDNEQFF. The CDR3 coding sequence is TGTGCCAGCAGCTTGAGGCAGAGTCGGACATTTAGGGACAATGAGCAGTTCTTC.

V usage is TRBV4-1 and J usage is TRBJ1-5, with 8 bases lining up with TRBD1. The germline CDR1 and CDR2 sequences are MGHRA and YSYEKL. V shed 0 bases, J shed 6 bases, and the junction held 7 bases outside the gene matches. This CDR3 contains 16 residues. The CDR3 DNA reads TGCGCCAGCAGCCAAGATGGTAGCAGGGGGCTTCAGCCCCAGCATTTT. Its translation: CASSQDGSRGLQPQHF.

The rearrangement links TRBV30 to TRBJ2-1; D perhaps matches TRBD2 (6 bases). This CDR3 is built from 12 residues. The germline V gene has CDR1 GTSNPN and CDR2 SVGIG (reference sequence). V lost 0 bases, J lost 15 bases, and 15 bases lay in between. The CDR3 loop reads CAWSVRGGAWFF. The CDR3 DNA follows: TGTGCCTGGAGTGTACGGGGCGGGGCCTGGTTCTTC.

This chain links TRBV29-1 with TRBJ2-1; 14 bases match TRBD2. After removal of 2 bases from V and 6 bases from J, the junction contained 15 bases not matched to a gene. This CDR3 region has 19 residues. CDR1 and CDR2 (germline): SQVTM, ANQGSEA. This CDR3 is CSVERPGTSGSRRVNEQFF. CDR3 in DNA: TGCAGCGTTGAACGCCCCGGGACTAGCGGGAGCCGCAGGGTCAATGAGCAGTTCTTC.

There are a few counts of this clone. The chain combines TRBV24-1 with TRBJ2-1; 11 nucleotides agree with TRBD2. Germline trimming cut 2 bases from V and 9 bases from J; bases unmatched to any gene: 11. Germline CDR1 reads KGHDR; CDR2 reads SFDVKD. The CDR3 sequence is 17 residues long. CDR3 sequence (DNA): TGTGCCACCAGTGATTCGAGTACTAGCGGGAGTTGGGGTGAGCAGTTCTTC. It translates to CATSDSSTSGSWGEQFF.

The chain uses TRBV9 and TRBJ1-1; perhaps TRBD1 as D (5 bases). Germline V CDR1 and CDR2: SGDLS, YYNGEE. Trimming removed 3 bases at V and 6 bases at J, with 12 bases between. The CDR3 sequence is 13 residues long. CDR3 amino acids: CASSGGLWAEAFF. DNA for the CDR3: TGTGCCAGCAGCGGGGGCCTCTGGGCTGAAGCTTTCTTT.

This chain links TRBV14 with TRBJ1-6, with TRBD1 matching 9 bases. CDR1 is SGHDN, CDR2 FVKESK, per germline. The trim removed 6 bases at V and 10 bases at J, leaving 10 bases unmatched. This CDR3 is 15 amino acids long. The CDR3 nucleotides are TGTGCCAGCAGTATCTTGGACAGGGGAGGGTCACCCCTCCACTTT. Amino acid sequence: CASSILDRGGSPLHF. Filled out from reference TRBV14 and TRBJ1-6, the complete variable domain reads EAGVTQFPSHSVIEKGQTVTLRCDPISGHDNLYWYRRVMGKEIKFLLHFVKESKQDESGMPNNRFLAERTGGTYSTLKVQPAELEDSGVYFCASSILDRGGSPLHFGNGTRLTVT.

The V call is TRBV21-1, the J call TRBJ1-1; TRBD1, the table's D call, lacks a check against the DNA. TRBV21-1 is marked as a pseudogene. The CDR3 is 14 amino acids. The CDR3 loop is CASSKVQGSAEAFF. CDR3 DNA sequence: TGTGCCAGCAGCAAAGTACAGGGGTCGGCTGAAGCTTTCTTT.

A few counts support this clone. This chain uses TRBV7-9 with TRBJ1-2; D might be TRBD1 (6 bases). This CDR3 is 14 amino acids long. Trimming took off 0 bases at V and 4 bases at J, with 9 bases between the two ends. Per the germline V gene, CDR1 is SEHNR and CDR2 is FQNEAQ (reference sequence). CDR3 coding DNA: TGTGCCAGCAGCTTAGCCGGGACAACCTATGGCTACACCTTC. Translation: CASSLAGTTYGYTF. The variable domain in full, with the rest retrieved from reference TRBV7-9 and TRBJ1-2, is DTGVSQNPRHKITKRGQNVTFRCDPISEHNRLYWYRQTLGQGPEFLTYFQNEAQLEKSRLLSDRFSAERPKGSFSTLEIQRTEQGDSAMYLCASSLAGTTYGYTFGSGTRLTVV.

The genes are TRBV19 and TRBJ1-5; no reliable D call. Trimming pared 1 base from V and 1 base from J, leaving 8 bases between. The CDR3 runs to 15 residues. Germline loops: CDR1 LNHDA, CDR2 SQIVND (reference sequence). The CDR3 region is CASSIGGGSNQPQHF. As DNA, the CDR3 is TGTGCCAGTAGTATAGGGGGAGGAAGCAATCAGCCCCAGCATTTT.

The rearrangement links TRBV12-3 or TRBV12-4 to TRBJ2-7; D remains ambiguous. This CDR3 is 13 amino acids long. V was cut by 5 bases and J by 4 bases, with 12 bases left in between. CDR3 DNA sequence: TGTGCCAGCAGTCGCCATGCAGGATACGAGCAGTACTTC. Amino acid sequence: CASSRHAGYEQYF.

V gene TRBV28 combines with J gene TRBJ1-1, with D possibly TRBD1 on 5 matching bases. The CDR3 is 13 amino acids. Germline V CDR1 and CDR2: MDHEN, SYDVKM. Trimming took 5 bases from V and 3 from J, leaving 10 bases between them. In nucleotides, the CDR3 is TGTGCCAGCAGTCCAGGGTTGTACACTGAAGCTTTCTTT. Its protein product is CASSPGLYTEAFF.

This clone has just one count. This chain joins TRBV6-6 and TRBJ2-7; D perhaps matches TRBD1 (5 bases). V was clipped by 6 bases and J by 1 base, with 7 bases between them. CDR1 and CDR2 from the germline V gene are MNHNY and SVGAGI (reference sequence). The CDR3 contains 12 residues. CDR3 region: CASSPGSYEQYF. CDR3 DNA: TGTGCCAGCAGCCCAGGGTCCTACGAGCAGTACTTC.

The V call is TRBV7-3, the J call TRBJ2-1; tentative D call: TRBD1 (5 bases). Germline CDR1 SGHTA, CDR2 FQGTGA. The CDR3 is 16 residues long. V lost 2 bases, J lost 0 bases, and 11 bases lay in between. This chain's CDR3 is CASSLGGASSYNEQFF. As DNA, the CDR3 is TGTGCCAGCAGCTTAGGTGGGGCAAGCTCCTACAATGAGCAGTTCTTC. Together with reference TRBV7-3 and TRBJ2-1, the CDR3 gives the full variable domain: GAGVSQTPSNKVTEKGKYVELRCDPISGHTALYWYRQSLGQGPEFLIYFQGTGAADDSGLPNDRFFAVRPEGSVSTLKIQRTERGDSAVYLCASSLGGASSYNEQFFGPGTRLTVL.

The chain carries TRBV7-6 and TRBJ2-1; D is perhaps TRBD1 (6 bases). Germline V gene data show CDR1 as SGHVS and CDR2 as FNYEAQ. Trimming took off 0 bases at V and 6 bases at J, with 12 bases between the two ends. CDR3 length: 15 amino acids. The CDR3 DNA reads as TGTGCCAGCAGCTTAGCCGGACAGCTACTCAATGAGCAGTTCTTC. Residues: CASSLAGQLLNEQFF.

This clone came up once. The chain links TRBV19 to TRBJ2-1, with 9 bases lining up with TRBD2. The trim removed 5 bases at V and 0 bases at J, leaving 5 bases unmatched. CDR3 length: 16 residues. Germline V lookup: CDR1 LNHDA, CDR2 SQIVND (reference sequence). The CDR3 loop reads CASSPLAGSSYNEQFF. The CDR3 DNA reads as TGTGCCAGTAGTCCCCTAGCGGGATCCTCCTACAATGAGCAGTTCTTC. Using reference TRBV19 and TRBJ2-1 for the parts outside the CDR3, the full variable domain is DGGITQSPKYLFRKEGQNVTLSCEQNLNHDAMYWYRQDPGQGLRLIYYSQIVNDFQKGDIAEGYSVSREKKESFPLTVTSAQKNPTAFYLCASSPLAGSSYNEQFFGPGTRLTVL.

The DNA for the CDR3 is TGCAGCGTTGAGATGGGGCGTGGCACCGGGGAGCTGTTTTTT. Its translation is CSVEMGRGTGELFF. This chain connects TRBV29-1 to TRBJ2-2, with D possibly matching TRBD1 (5 bases). Deletions cut 3 bases from V and 4 bases from J, with 12 bases between. The V gene's germline CDR1 is SQVTM and CDR2 ANQGSEA. The CDR3 is 14 residues long.